A single sample is the source of the 11 T cell receptor beta chains below, sequenced in a study of identical twins listed by TCRdb under 2016. Libraries were constructed by 5' RACE. Sequencing relied on an Illumina HiSeq 2000. Clones were called with MiXCR by TCRdb after fastp trimmed the public reads at Q25, and only in-frame beta chains were retained. Entries that share a CDR3 protein sequence are merged under the most common genes and DNA. This sample holds 1.5 million to 2 million distinct CDR3 sequences; roughly a third were observed only once. The ten largest account for around 0.25% of the sample. Sequencing input: cord blood. Receptors were obtained from a newborn girl in good health.

The genes are TRBV29-1 and TRBJ2-3; weak D call: TRBD1 (5 bases). This CDR3 comprises 12 residues. Trimming took 2 bases from V and 9 from J, leaving 12 bases between them. Germline loops: CDR1 SQVTM, CDR2 ANQGSEA. CDR3 protein: CSVERGGDTQYF. The CDR3 DNA is TGCAGCGTTGAAAGGGGCGGTGACACGCAGTATTTT.

The chain couples TRBV6-6 to TRBJ2-2; 8 bases are shared with TRBD2. CDR1 and CDR2 from the germline V gene are MNHNY and SVGAGI (reference sequence). The CDR3 runs 15 residues. J was trimmed by 6 bases and V by 3 bases; bases with no gene match: 6. CDR3 sequence: CASSYRGRGAGELFF. CDR3 sequence (DNA): TGTGCCAGCAGTTATCGCGGGCGGGGGGCCGGGGAGCTGTTTTTT.

The gene calls are TRBV28 and TRBJ2-5; D may be TRBD2 (5 bases). The germline CDR1 and CDR2 sequences are MDHEN and SYDVKM. The ends were cut back, 5 bases at V and 1 base at J, with 11 bases in the middle. The CDR3 sequence is 14 residues long. The CDR3 DNA sequence: TGTGCCAGCAGTATCAGCGGAAGCCAAGAGACCCAGTACTTC. Protein: CASSISGSQETQYF.

V and J are TRBV6-1 and TRBJ2-1; tentative D call: TRBD2 (6 bases). Trimming took off 5 bases at V and 4 bases at J, with 15 bases between the two ends. Germline-derived CDR1 and CDR2 are MNHNS and SASEGT. CDR3 length equals 15 residues. CDR3 residues: CASSIREDLYNEQFF. In DNA form, the CDR3 reads TGTGCCAGCAGTATTAGGGAGGATCTTTACAATGAGCAGTTCTTC.

This clonotype has just a few counts. The chain links TRBV5-1 to TRBJ2-7; the D is unclear. Germline CDR1 and CDR2: SGHRS and YFSETQ. Trimming shortened V by 1 base and J by 3 bases, and 8 bases separated the two germline ends. The CDR3 runs 13 residues. In nucleotides, the CDR3 is TGCGCCAGCAGCTTGCTCGAGCACTACGAGCAGTACTTC. Amino acids: CASSLLEHYEQYF. The full variable domain, rest sourced from reference TRBV5-1 and TRBJ2-7, is KAGVTQTPRYLIKTRGQQVTLSCSPISGHRSVSWYQQTPGQGLQFLFEYFSETQRNKGNFPGRFSGRQFSNSRSEMNVSTLELGDSALYLCASSLLEHYEQYFGPGTRLTVT.

This chain uses TRBV3-1 with TRBJ2-7; the match to TRBD2 covers 11 bases. Per germline, CDR1 LGHDT and CDR2 YNNKEL (reference sequence). The CDR3 has 16 residues. Trimming cost V 0 bases and J 7 bases; bases outside gene matches: 8. The CDR3 protein is CASSQDGVAGGNEQYF. CDR3 bases: TGTGCCAGCAGCCAAGATGGGGTAGCGGGAGGGAATGAGCAGTACTTC.

V gene TRBV10-3 combines with J gene TRBJ2-7; D is undetermined. V lost 2 bases, J lost 0 bases, and 2 bases lay in between. CDR3 size: 12 residues. In germline, CDR1 is ENHRY, CDR2 SYGVKD. In DNA form, the CDR3 reads TGTGCCATCAGTGAGCACTCCTACGAGCAGTACTTC. This codes for CAISEHSYEQYF.

In its sample, this clonotype was seen many times. This chain uses TRBV29-1 with TRBJ2-1, with 11 bases identical to TRBD2. This CDR3 spans 15 amino acids. Per germline, CDR1 SQVTM and CDR2 ANQGSEA. V lost 8 bases to trimming and J lost 7 bases; unmatched junction nucleotides: 13. CDR3 DNA: TGCAGCCAAGTCCGGCTAGCGGGAGGTCATAATGAGCAGTTCTTC. As protein: CSQVRLAGGHNEQFF.

The chain carries TRBV29-1 and TRBJ2-1; TRBD1 might be the D (5 bases). The CDR3 extends over 16 amino acids. Trimming removed 4 bases at V and 2 bases at J, with 18 bases between. The germline gives CDR1 SQVTM, CDR2 ANQGSEA. In DNA, the CDR3 is TGCAGCGTTGCCCCCGAAGGGGCAATCACCTACAATGAGCAGTTCTTC. It yields the protein CSVAPEGAITYNEQFF.

The chain employs TRBV3-1 and TRBJ2-1, with TRBD2 matching over 8 bases. J lost 5 bases, V lost 4 bases, and 16 bases had no gene match. Per germline, CDR1 LGHDT and CDR2 YNNKEL (reference sequence). This CDR3 region has 18 residues. The CDR3 sequence: CASSRYHASTSGNNEQFF. DNA of the CDR3: TGTGCCAGCAGCCGCTATCACGCCTCAACTAGCGGCAACAATGAGCAGTTCTTC.

J is TRBJ1-2 and V is TRBV20-1; D not resolved. V lost 3 bases to trimming and J lost 2 bases, with 16 bases between them. This CDR3 comprises 15 residues. From germline, CDR1 is DFQATT and CDR2 SNEGSKA (reference sequence). For the CDR3, the DNA is TGCAGTGCTAGCGCCGCAGTAGGCGGAAACTATGGCTACACCTTC. It translates to CSASAAVGGNYGYTF.